This TCR beta chain was sequenced during a study of blood T cell repertoires in COVID-19. About the research overall: From the United States, Italy and Spain came samples of acute and convalescent COVID-19. From T cells, B-cell-depleted T cells, or PBMCs came the material, which was cDNA or gDNA.

Under the authors' procedure: Amplifying reference gene primers gave estimates of nucleated cell counts. Libraries were prepared by immunoSEQ multiplex PCR; TCRdb keeps only in-frame clonotypes and omits some of them. Clone size and the V and J calls come from that table; the DNA yielded D and trimming. The table shows 450,000 or so clones, with roughly 89% occurring only once. CDR1 and CDR2 (germline): KGHDR, SFDVKD. Trimming at V came to 3 bases and at J to 6 bases, leaving 4 bases not matched to a gene. CDR3 size: 15 residues. This clone was counted only a few times. It was during active infection that Seattle patients were enrolled and then longitudinally followed.

The chain carries TRBV24-1 and TRBJ2-1, with 10 bases identical to TRBD2. The TCR comes from a man aged 18-30 years with COVID-19, enrolled during active disease. Sequences were obtained from peripheral blood. CDR3 loop: CATSDPAGGGNEQFF. The CDR3 nucleotides read TGTGCCACCAGTGATCCAGCGGGAGGGGGCAATGAGCAGTTCTTC.